This is a list of T cell receptor beta chains from one sample in a study of blood T cell repertoires in COVID-19. The repertoire was sequenced with immunoSEQ multiplex PCR; TCRdb's copy has only in-frame clones and lacks some. Of about 140,000 clones listed, 80% to 90% are singletons. Sequenced material: peripheral blood. The receptors stem from a man between 60 and 70 years old with active or convalescent COVID-19. CDR3s include the opening cysteine and the closing phenylalanine or tryptophan. A D gene is named only where the DNA matches it firmly. For some rows the clone size is stated as once, few or many, or as a class when expanded; others skip it.

TRBV4-3	-	TRBJ1-6	TRBD1	CASRETRGTGHSPLHF	TGCGCCAGCAGGGAGACTCGGGGGACAGGGCATTCACCCCTCCACTTT
TRBV11-2	once	TRBJ2-1	-	CASSSSGSYYNEQFF	TGTGCCAGCAGCTCCAGCGGGTCCTACTACAATGAGCAGTTCTTC
TRBV9	-	TRBJ1-1	-	CASSVSMGWGDANTEAFF	TGTGCCAGCAGCGTTAGCATGGGGTGGGGGGACGCGAACACTGAAGCTTTCTTT
TRBV28	-	TRBJ1-1	TRBD1	CASNPSDRVYTEAFF	TGTGCCAGCAACCCTTCCGACAGGGTTTACACTGAAGCTTTCTTT
TRBV7-2	once	TRBJ2-1	TRBD2	CASSLVAGSYNEQFF	TGTGCCAGCAGCTTAGTAGCGGGCTCCTACAATGAGCAGTTCTTC
TRBV2	-	TRBJ1-2	TRBD1	CASGDRDFGYTF	TGTGCCAGCGGTGACAGGGATTTCGGCTACACCTTC
TRBV10-2	-	TRBJ2-1	TRBD1	CASSLDRGRGSYNEQFF	TGCGCCAGCAGTTTAGACAGGGGCAGGGGCTCCTACAATGAGCAGTTCTTC
TRBV2	-	TRBJ1-1	TRBD1	CASSVGGFEAFF	TGTGCCAGCAGTGTAGGGGGCTTTGAAGCTTTCTTT
TRBV19	-	TRBJ1-1	-	CASTLTGGLNTEAFF	TGTGCCAGTACGTTGACGGGAGGATTAAACACTGAAGCTTTCTTT
TRBV11-1	-	TRBJ1-2	TRBD1	CASSQDRGDYGYTF	TGTGCCAGCAGTCAGGACAGGGGGGACTATGGCTACACCTTC
TRBV6-5	once	TRBJ1-2	TRBD1	CASSLDRNYGYTF	TGTGCCAGCAGTTTGGACAGGAACTATGGCTACACCTTC
TRBV7-7	-	TRBJ2-3	-	CASSPAVASSPGTDTQYF	TGTGCTAGCAGCCCAGCAGTGGCTAGCTCCCCGGGCACAGATACGCAGTATTTT
TRBV14	few	TRBJ2-5	-	CASSQVRTQYF	TGTGCCAGCAGCCAAGTGAGGACCCAGTACTTC
TRBV2	-	TRBJ1-3	-	CASSEALLVVRRFSGNTIYF	TGTGCCAGCAGTGAAGCGCTTCTTGTTGTCCGGCGGTTCTCTGGAAACACCATATATTTT
TRBV27	once	TRBJ2-3	TRBD2	CASSSQRESDTQYF	TGTGCCAGCAGTTCTCAGCGGGAGTCAGATACGCAGTATTTT
TRBV6-5	-	TRBJ1-4	-	CASSYSKGSEEKLFF	TGTGCCAGCAGTTACTCGAAAGGATCGGAGGAAAAACTGTTTTTT
TRBV27	-	TRBJ2-3	TRBD2	CASRLAGGDTQYF	TGTGCCAGCAGATTAGCGGGAGGTGATACGCAGTATTTT
TRBV6-5	-	TRBJ2-1	-	CASRDYLGHNEQFF	TGTGCCAGCAGGGACTATTTGGGGCACAATGAGCAGTTCTTC
TRBV3-1/TRBV3-2	-	TRBJ2-2	TRBD2	CASSQSGGDFSGELFF	TGTGCCAGCAGCCAATCCGGGGGGGACTTTTCCGGGGAGCTGTTTTTT
TRBV6-1	-	TRBJ2-5	-	CANSRGLGETQYF	TGTGCCAACTCCCGGGGACTGGGAGAGACCCAGTACTTC
TRBV7-9	once	TRBJ1-6	-	CASSVGDRAGSPLHF	TGTGCCAGCAGCGTCGGGGACCGGGCGGGATCACCCCTCCACTTT
TRBV19	-	TRBJ1-4	TRBD1	CASSGQVNEKLFF	TGTGCCAGTAGCGGACAGGTTAATGAAAAACTGTTTTTT
TRBV7-2	-	TRBJ2-7	-	CASTSREQGVYEQYF	TGTGCCAGCACCTCGAGAGAACAGGGCGTCTACGAGCAGTACTTC
TRBV28	-	TRBJ1-2	TRBD1	CASSPPDRGYGYTF	TGTGCCAGCAGCCCCCCGGACAGGGGCTATGGCTACACCTTC
TRBV5-1	-	TRBJ1-6	-	CASSLDGEGSPLHF	TGCGCCAGCAGCTTGGACGGAGAAGGTTCACCCCTCCACTTT
TRBV29-1	-	TRBJ2-5	TRBD1	CSVLQGAQTQYF	TGCAGCGTTTTACAGGGGGCACAGACCCAGTACTTC
TRBV5-5	once	TRBJ2-7	-	CASSLSAYEQYF	TGTGCCAGCAGCTTGTCCGCGTACGAGCAGTACTTC
TRBV6-1	-	TRBJ1-6	-	CASSETLGLNSPLHF	TGTGCCAGCAGTGAGACCCTAGGCCTCAATTCACCCCTCCACTTT
TRBV19	-	TRBJ1-5	-	CASSIELARNQPQHF	TGTGCCAGTAGTATAGAGTTGGCCCGCAATCAGCCCCAGCATTTT
TRBV9	-	TRBJ1-2	TRBD1	CASSAPGQGGGDYGYTF	TGTGCCAGCAGCGCGCCGGGACAGGGTGGAGGCGACTATGGCTACACCTTC
TRBV7-9	-	TRBJ2-7	TRBD1	CASSLGTGGTYEQYF	TGTGCCAGCAGCTTGGGTACAGGGGGTACCTACGAGCAGTACTTC
TRBV19	-	TRBJ2-7	TRBD2	CASSPGLAGRYEQYF	TGTGCCAGTAGTCCCGGACTAGCGGGGCGATACGAGCAGTACTTC
TRBV15	-	TRBJ1-2	TRBD1	CATSSGTGGIYGYTF	TGTGCCACCAGCAGCGGGACAGGGGGCATCTATGGCTACACCTTC